This T cell receptor beta chain comes out of a study of blood T cell repertoires in COVID-19. Across the study: There were acute and convalescent COVID-19 samples, and they came from the United States, Italy and Spain.

Libraries were prepared by immunoSEQ multiplex PCR; TCRdb keeps only in-frame clonotypes and omits some of them. The sample contains 150,000 to 200,000 clones, roughly 89% of which appear only once. This CDR3 is built from 18 residues. The junction had 5 bases not matched to a gene; V was cut back by 0 bases and J by 1 base. Germline values: CDR1 LGHDT, CDR2 YNNKEL (reference sequence). The chain links TRBV3-1 (or the pseudogene TRBV3-2) to TRBJ2-3; 12 bases agree with TRBD2. Sequences were obtained from PBMCs or T cells enriched from blood (not recorded which). The sequence was obtained from a woman in her thirties or forties with acute COVID-19. The CDR3 DNA is TGTGCCAGCAGCCAAGATAGTTGGACTAGCGGGGGCACAGATACGCAGTATTTT. This codes for CASSQDSWTSGGTDTQYF.